These 5 T cell receptor beta chains share one sample of origin, sequenced in a study of blood T cells in healthy people across ages. Next came a second PCR, run for roughly 6 to 11 cycles, which used a sample-barcoded 5' primer along with a J-beta primer mix. TCRdb passed the 5' RACE reads through MiXCR, listing each CDR3 protein once. Of about 1.5 million distinct CDR3 sequences listed, approximately 43% are singletons. Material: blood. Receptors were obtained from a woman between 18 and 30 years old in good health.

This clonotype has more than one count but fewer than ten. The chain has TRBV4-1 and TRBJ2-3, with TRBD1 matching over 10 bases. Germline V gene lookup returns CDR1 MGHRA and CDR2 YSYEKL. Unmatched junction bases numbered 6, after V lost 2 bases and J lost 4 bases. The length of the CDR3 is 16 residues. The CDR3 nucleotides read TGCGCCAGCAGCCAACCCGGGACAGGGGTTGCAGATACGCAGTATTTT. Its protein is CASSQPGTGVADTQYF.

This rearrangement joins TRBV4-1 to TRBJ1-1; TRBD1 aligns across 7 bases. The V segment lost 0 bases and the J segment 0 bases; nucleotides outside the gene matches: 7. The CDR3 has 17 amino acids. Germline CDR1 reads MGHRA; CDR2 reads YSYEKL. The CDR3 sequence: CASSQDPNRGMNTEAFF. The CDR3, as DNA: TGCGCCAGCAGCCAAGACCCCAACAGGGGCATGAACACTGAAGCTTTCTTT.

The chain uses TRBV6-5 and TRBJ1-5, with TRBD1 matching 10 bases. With V trimmed by 6 bases and J by 3 bases, 2 bases remained unmatched. The CDR3 consists of 14 residues. Germline V lookup: CDR1 MNHEY, CDR2 SVGAGI. Here the CDR3 reads CASRRQGANQPQHF. Written as DNA, the CDR3 is TGTGCCAGCAGAAGACAGGGGGCCAATCAGCCCCAGCATTTT.

This rearrangement joins TRBV7-2 to TRBJ2-7; 9 bases are a match to TRBD2. Germline CDR1 is SGHTA and CDR2 is FQGNSA. The V segment lost 7 bases and the J segment 3 bases; nucleotides outside the gene matches: 10. This CDR3 is 15 amino acids long. CDR3 residues: CASTPPASGIYEQYF. The CDR3 DNA is TGTGCCAGCACCCCACCGGCTAGCGGGATCTACGAGCAGTACTTC. Full variable domain (rest looked up from reference TRBV7-2 and TRBJ2-7): GAGVSQSPSNKVTEKGKDVELRCDPISGHTALYWYRQSLGQGLEFLIYFQGNSAPDKSGLPSDRFSAERTGGSVSTLTIQRTQQEDSAVYLCASTPPASGIYEQYFGPGTRLTVT.

The chain carries TRBV7-8 and TRBJ2-7; no clear D. The germline gives CDR1 SGHVS, CDR2 FQNEAQ. This CDR3 contains 14 residues. Trimming took off 5 bases at V and 3 bases at J, with 14 bases between the two ends. The DNA of the CDR3 is TGTGCCAGCAGCGTACGAGCTGGATACTACGAGCAGTACTTC. Amino acids: CASSVRAGYYEQYF.